This T cell receptor beta chain was observed in a study of cytomegalovirus exposure and HLA in healthy donors. The study's findings and limits: It was reported that TCR beta sequences correctly inferred the HLA-A and HLA-B alleles for most subjects.

Germline assignment: CDR1 SGDLS and CDR2 YYNGEE. The germline V and J ends were trimmed by 2 bases and 3 bases, with 12 bases remaining between them. The CDR3 covers 15 residues. Healthy bone marrow donors made up the cohort. PCR employed 60 Vbeta and 13 Jbeta primers. TCRdb keeps only in-frame clones here, not all; method: immunoSEQ multiplex PCR. Seen here are almost 200,000 clones, roughly 79% observed once, and the top ten hold 1.9%. Regarding this clone: Its antigen is not identified.

V and J are TRBV9 and TRBJ1-5; maybe TRBD1 (6 bases). The receptor comes from a man aged 25-45 years in good health and CMV-seronegative. The sequenced material came from PBMCs. The CDR3 loop is CASSVDSGFNQPQHF. CDR3 DNA: TGTGCCAGCAGCGTGGACAGTGGGTTCAATCAGCCCCAGCATTTT.